This T cell receptor (beta chain) derives from a study of CD8+CD57+ T cells in acquired aplastic anemia. Researchers used genomic DNA as the template to profile TCR beta VDJ and CDR3. From the reads, TCRdb called clonotypes with MiXCR, one entry per CDR3 protein. The table lists fewer than 200,000 distinct CDR3 sequences, roughly 63% of them singletons. CDR3 length equals 13 residues. CDR1 SQVTM and CDR2 ANQGSEA come from the germline V gene. Deletions cut 4 bases from V and 8 bases from J, with 17 bases between. This clonotype was observed at least ten times. Sequencing was done on a sample of sorted CD4+, CD8+, or CD8+CD57+ T cells (not recorded which) from PBMCs. This sequence originates from a human donor in good health. This chain uses TRBV29-1 with TRBJ1-2; D is possibly TRBD1 (5 bases). The CDR3: CSVVSGDSGGYTF. The CDR3 DNA is TGCAGCGTTGTTTCGGGCGACAGTGGGGGCTACACCTTC. The full variable domain, with the rest looked up from reference TRBV29-1 and TRBJ1-2, is SAVISQKPSRDICQRGTSLTIQCQVDSQVTMMFWYRQQPGQSLTLIATANQGSEATYESGFVIDKFPISRPNLTFSTLTVSNMSPEDSSIYLCSVVSGDSGGYTFGSGTRLTVV.